This TCR beta chain was found in a study of OX40 agonist ivuxolimab in advanced cancers. Overall study context: Ivuxolimab, an antibody acting as an agonist of OX40 (CD134), was used to treat patients. Overall study findings and caveats: CD8+ T cells showed, on average, more clonal expansion than CD4+ cells. At doses 0.1 to 3.0 mg/kg, CD4+ and CD8+ clones expanded.

The protocol was immunoSEQ multiplex PCR, while the TCRdb copy is restricted to in-frame clones and leaves out a portion. The sample has about 48,000 clones, around 87% seen once. Losses at the gene ends were 6 bases for V and 3 bases for J; bases not matched to a gene: 10. The CDR3 spans 15 residues. Germline V gene data show CDR1 as SNHLY and CDR2 as FYNNEI. As regards this clone: Its target is not known.

Blood draws occurred at baseline, cycle 4 day 1, and cycle 7 day 1. The receptor's source is an adult with an advanced solid tumor such as melanoma, head and neck, liver or kidney cancer. Sequenced here: CD4+ or CD8+ T cells sorted from blood, sampled in a trial of the OX40 agonist ivuxolimab. This rearrangement joins TRBV2 to TRBJ2-7; 8 bases fit TRBD1. This CDR3 reads CASRTAGGRNYEQYF. Written as DNA, the CDR3 is TGTGCCAGCAGAACCGCAGGGGGCCGTAACTACGAGCAGTACTTC.